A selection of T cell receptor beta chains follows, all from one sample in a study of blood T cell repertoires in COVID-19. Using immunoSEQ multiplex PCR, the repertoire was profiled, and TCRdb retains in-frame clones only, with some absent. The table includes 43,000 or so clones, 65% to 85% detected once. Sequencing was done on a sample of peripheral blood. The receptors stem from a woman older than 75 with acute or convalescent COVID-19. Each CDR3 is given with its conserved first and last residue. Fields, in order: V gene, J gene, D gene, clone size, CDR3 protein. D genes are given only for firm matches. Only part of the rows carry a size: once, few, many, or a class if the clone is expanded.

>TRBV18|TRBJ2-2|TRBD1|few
CASSLRMATGGTGELFF
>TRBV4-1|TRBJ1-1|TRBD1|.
CASSQEDRDFTEAFF
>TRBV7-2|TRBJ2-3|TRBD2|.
CAARGRASGGADTQYF
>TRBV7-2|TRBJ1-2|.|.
CASSLNRVGGYTF
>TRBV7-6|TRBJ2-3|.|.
CASSLDPKLASTDTQYF
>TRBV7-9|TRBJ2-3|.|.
CASSFALDHTDTQYF
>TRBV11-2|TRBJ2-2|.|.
CASSALDVIWGDTGELFF
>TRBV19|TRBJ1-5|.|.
CASSIWGGDSNQPQHF
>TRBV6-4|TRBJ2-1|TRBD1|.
CASSVTGTGVYNEQFF
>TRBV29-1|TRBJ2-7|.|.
CSVAEVGVSYEQYF
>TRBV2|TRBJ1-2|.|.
CASSRGGYGYTF